Given below is one T cell receptor (beta chain) in context. These data belong to a study of blood T cell repertoires in COVID-19. About the research overall: The origin of the acute and convalescent COVID-19 samples was the United States, Italy and Spain. Sources were T cells, B-cell-depleted T cells, or PBMCs; the material itself was cDNA or gDNA.

In the original analysis: Amplified reference gene primers provided the basis for estimating nucleated cell counts. The repertoire was sequenced with immunoSEQ multiplex PCR; TCRdb's copy has only in-frame clones and lacks some. V and J calls and clone size are as listed in that table; D and trimming were resolved from the DNA. This repertoire shows over 45,000 clones, 75% to 90% found once; its top ten account for around 2%. Germline V gene data show CDR1 as SGHDT and CDR2 as YYEEEE. The CDR3 sequence is 18 residues long. V shed 3 bases, J shed 5 bases, and the junction held 11 bases outside the gene matches.

This receptor was obtained from a woman aged 55-75 years with acute or convalescent COVID-19. Material for sequencing was peripheral blood. The chain couples TRBV5-6 to TRBJ2-3, with 14 bases lining up with TRBD2. The CDR3 loop reads CASSSPGLAGAWVDTQYF. DNA of the CDR3: TGTGCCAGCAGCTCCCCGGGACTAGCGGGGGCGTGGGTAGATACGCAGTATTTT.